A single sample gave rise to the 3 T cell receptor beta chains below, sequenced in a study of technical replicates of blood from several donors. Assay: immunoSEQ multiplex PCR; the TCRdb copy retains only in-frame clones and omits some. The data contain roughly 60,000 clones, approximately 95% of them seen just once; the ten biggest clones take up 2.5% to 3.5%. Sequencing was done on a sample of PBMCs. These receptors originate from a human donor in good health. Some clones in this sample may be carry-over from other donors' samples.

CDR3 sequence (DNA): TGTGCCAGCAGCCCCCGCACCGGGGAGCTGTTTTTT. Its translation is CASSPRTGELFF. This chain joins TRBV7-3 and TRBJ2-2, with D uncertain. Per germline, CDR1 SGHTA and CDR2 FQGTGA. The V end was cut by 5 bases, the J end by 4 bases, with 5 bases between. CDR3 length equals 12 residues.

This clone was recorded only once. V is TRBV25-1 and J is TRBJ2-3; 7 bases fit TRBD2. Looked up from germline, CDR1 is MGHDK and CDR2 is SYGVNS. V trimming: 3 bases; J trimming: 2 bases; junction bases outside the gene matches: 8. There are 16 residues in the CDR3. The CDR3 bases are TGTGCCAGCAGTGAGGACGGACTAGGACACACAGATACGCAGTATTTT. Amino acids: CASSEDGLGHTDTQYF.

This chain uses TRBV11-2 with TRBJ2-2; TRBD2 aligns across 9 bases. The CDR3 spans 17 residues. Trimming at V came to 1 base and at J to 0 bases, leaving 3 bases not matched to a gene. Germline CDR1 is SGHAT and CDR2 is FQNNGV. Written as DNA, the CDR3 is TGTGCCAGCAGCTTAGGGGCGGGGGGGCCGAACACCGGGGAGCTGTTTTTT. Translation: CASSLGAGGPNTGELFF.